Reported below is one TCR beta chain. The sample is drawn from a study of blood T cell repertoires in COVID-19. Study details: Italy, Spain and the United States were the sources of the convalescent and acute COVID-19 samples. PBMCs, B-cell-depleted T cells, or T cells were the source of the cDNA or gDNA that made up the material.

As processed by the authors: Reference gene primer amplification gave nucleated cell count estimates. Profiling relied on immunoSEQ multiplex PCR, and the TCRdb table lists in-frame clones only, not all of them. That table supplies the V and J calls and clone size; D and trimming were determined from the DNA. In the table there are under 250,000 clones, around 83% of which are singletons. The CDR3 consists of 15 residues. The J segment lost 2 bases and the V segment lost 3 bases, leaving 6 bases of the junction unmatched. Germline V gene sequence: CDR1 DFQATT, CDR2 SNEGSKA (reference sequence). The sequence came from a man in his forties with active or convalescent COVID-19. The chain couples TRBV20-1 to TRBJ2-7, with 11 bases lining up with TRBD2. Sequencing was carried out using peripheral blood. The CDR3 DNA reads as TGCAGTGCTAGTGCACCTAGCGGGGGGACCTACGAGCAGTACTTC. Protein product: CSASAPSGGTYEQYF.